One and the same sample provided the 18 T cell receptor beta chains below, sequenced in a study of blood T cell repertoires in COVID-19. Using immunoSEQ multiplex PCR, the repertoire was profiled, and TCRdb retains in-frame clones only, with some absent. In the table there are 180,000 or so clones, about 86% of which are singletons. Specimen: peripheral blood. The receptors shown here come from a man between 60 and 75 years old with acute or convalescent COVID-19.

This clone was counted between two and nine times. The V gene is TRBV4-1, the J gene TRBJ1-5; TRBD1 agrees at 8 bases. The CDR3 covers 14 residues. The V gene's germline CDR1 is MGHRA and CDR2 YSYEKL. The ends lost 2 bases at V and 6 bases at J; junction bases unmatched: 3. In DNA, the CDR3 is TGCGCCAGCAGCCAATATGACAGGGGTCAGCCCCAGCATTTT. Its protein product is CASSQYDRGQPQHF.

The CDR3 loop is CASSEAGGPTEKLFF. The CDR3 DNA follows: TGTGCCAGCAGTGAAGCCGGGGGACCTACTGAAAAACTGTTTTTT. This chain joins TRBV2 and TRBJ1-4; the D gene is possibly TRBD1 (5 bases). Trimming took off 0 bases at V and 7 bases at J, with 12 bases between the two ends. This CDR3 region has 15 residues. Germline CDR1 reads SNHLY; CDR2 reads FYNNEI.

This clone was picked up a small number of times. The rearrangement joins TRBV25-1 to TRBJ2-5; a possible D gene is TRBD1 (6 bases). The CDR3 has 14 amino acids. Germline V gene lookup returns CDR1 MGHDK and CDR2 SYGVNS. V gave up 7 bases and J gave up 1 base, with 13 bases separating them. Here the CDR3 reads CASTPGTLQETQYF. The CDR3 DNA sequence: TGTGCCAGCACACCCGGGACACTCCAAGAGACCCAGTACTTC.

The chain is built from TRBV27 and TRBJ2-3; TRBD1 matches at 8 bases. This CDR3 is built from 16 residues. Germline lookup yields CDR1 MNHEY and CDR2 SMNVEV (reference sequence). With V trimmed by 8 bases and J by 2 bases, 12 bases remained unmatched. The CDR3 DNA reads as TGTGCCAGCCAGGGCCGGCAGGACAGGGCCACAGATACGCAGTATTTT. This gives the protein CASQGRQDRATDTQYF.

The gene calls are TRBV29-1 and TRBJ1-5, with 10 bases that match TRBD1. Per the germline V gene, CDR1 is SQVTM and CDR2 is ANQGSEA. The CDR3 is 18 amino acids. The V gene end was trimmed by 6 bases and the J gene end by 0 bases; junction bases not matched to a gene: 14. CDR3 sequence reads: CSVMWAGTGDYSNQPQHF. The CDR3 bases are TGCAGCGTCATGTGGGCCGGGACAGGGGATTATAGCAATCAGCCCCAGCATTTT.

A single count supports this clone. V usage is TRBV2 and J usage is TRBJ1-5; possibly TRBD1 for D (5 bases). The germline V gene has CDR1 SNHLY and CDR2 FYNNEI. The CDR3 has 14 residues. V lost 7 bases and J 4 bases, leaving 14 bases between the germline ends. The CDR3 spells CASTGDGGNQPQHF. DNA for the CDR3: TGTGCCAGCACGGGGGACGGCGGAAATCAGCCCCAGCATTTT.

CDR3 amino acids: CSARGGQYATNEKLFF. Written as DNA, the CDR3 is TGCAGCGCAAGGGGGGGGCAGTATGCAACTAATGAAAAACTGTTTTTT. The chain joins TRBV29-1 to TRBJ1-4; D perhaps matches TRBD1 (6 bases). This CDR3 comprises 16 residues. Looked up from germline, CDR1 is SQVTM and CDR2 is ANQGSEA. V was clipped by 7 bases and J by 0 bases, with 18 bases between them. The full variable domain, in which reference TRBV29-1 and TRBJ1-4 provide the parts outside the CDR3, is SAVISQKPSRDICQRGTSLTIQCQVDSQVTMMFWYRQQPGQSLTLIATANQGSEATYESGFVIDKFPISRPNLTFSTLTVSNMSPEDSSIYLCSARGGQYATNEKLFFGSGTQLSVL.

This clone appeared a few times. This sequence joins TRBV5-4 and TRBJ1-6; 7 bases match TRBD1. The V gene's germline CDR1 is SGHNT and CDR2 YYREEE (reference sequence). CDR3 size: 15 residues. J gave up 6 bases and V 4 bases, and 7 bases lay outside the gene matches. DNA of the CDR3: TGTGCCAGCAGCGAGGGACAGTTGAGTAATTCACCCCTCCACTTT. Residues: CASSEGQLSNSPLHF.

This clone was detected a few times. The J gene is TRBJ1-2, the V gene TRBV2; D unclear. The germline CDR1 and CDR2 sequences are SNHLY and FYNNEI. Trimming pared 3 bases from V and 4 bases from J, leaving 6 bases between. The CDR3 loop spans 12 amino acids. CDR3 sequence (DNA): TGTGCCAGCAGTGACCGGGGCTATGGCTACACCTTC. Translation: CASSDRGYGYTF.

This chain links TRBV6-4 with TRBJ1-1; no firm D call. Trimming took 5 bases from V and 7 from J, leaving 5 bases between them. This CDR3 has 10 amino acids. Per the germline V gene, CDR1 is MRHNA and CDR2 is SNTAGT. The CDR3 nucleotides read TGTGCCAGCAGTATTCGTGAAGCTTTCTTT. Its translation: CASSIREAFF.

The chain combines TRBV7-2 with TRBJ2-4, with TRBD2 as a possible D gene (6 bases). The CDR3 has 15 residues. V lost 2 bases, J lost 4 bases, and 12 bases lay in between. Germline loops: CDR1 SGHTA, CDR2 FQGNSA. CDR3 protein: CASSLIGGSKNIQYF. The CDR3 DNA reads as TGTGCCAGCAGCTTAATTGGGGGGTCAAAAAACATTCAGTACTTC.

The chain is built from TRBV27 and TRBJ2-1, with 9 bases fitting TRBD2. With 5 bases clipped from V and 4 bases from J, the junction kept 15 bases outside the gene matches. The V gene's germline CDR1 is MNHEY and CDR2 SMNVEV (reference sequence). This CDR3 has 18 amino acids. CDR3 sequence reads: CASSNLGASGKGYNEQFF. The DNA for the CDR3 is TGTGCCAGCAGTAACCTGGGGGCTAGCGGGAAGGGGTACAATGAGCAGTTCTTC.

This chain connects TRBV19 to TRBJ2-1; the D gene is possibly TRBD1 (6 bases). Between the trimmed V and J ends, which lost 7 bases and 5 bases, there was a span of 18 bases. The CDR3 contains 15 residues. Germline CDR1 reads LNHDA; CDR2 reads SQIVND (reference sequence). The CDR3 spells CASNTQGRSHNEQFF. The CDR3 DNA follows: TGTGCCAGTAACACCCAGGGGAGATCCCACAATGAGCAGTTCTTC.

The chain links TRBV2 to TRBJ2-2; perhaps TRBD1 as D (6 bases). This CDR3 comprises 13 residues. V gave up 6 bases and J gave up 6 bases, with 11 bases separating them. Germline CDR1 and CDR2: SNHLY and FYNNEI. The CDR3 loop reads CASRSEGAGELFF. The CDR3 region has the DNA TGTGCCAGCAGGTCAGAGGGGGCCGGGGAGCTGTTTTTT. Drawing the rest from reference TRBV2 and TRBJ2-2, the complete variable domain is EPEVTQTPSHQVTQMGQEVILRCVPISNHLYFYWYRQILGQKVEFLVSFYNNEISEKSEIFDDQFSVERPDGSNFTLKIRSTKLEDSAMYFCASRSEGAGELFFGEGSRLTVL.

This chain uses TRBV6-4 with TRBJ2-2; 9 nucleotides align to TRBD2. J was trimmed by 6 bases and V by 8 bases; bases with no gene match: 13. From germline, CDR1 is MRHNA and CDR2 SNTAGT. The CDR3 has 16 amino acids. The CDR3 DNA is TGTGCCAGCTTTCTAGCGGGACTCGTCCCCCCCGGGGAGCTGTTTTTT. Protein: CASFLAGLVPPGELFF.

Only a few counts were recorded for this clone. The J gene is TRBJ1-6, the V gene TRBV6-2 or TRBV6-3; tentative D call: TRBD1 (5 bases). The CDR3 consists of 12 residues. Germline V lookup: CDR1 MNHEY, CDR2 SVGEGT. With 6 bases removed from V and 7 bases from J, the gap between germline ends came to 7 bases. CDR3 loop: CASSRQNSPLHF. The CDR3 DNA is TGTGCCAGCAGCAGACAGAATTCACCCCTCCACTTT.

V usage is TRBV7-6 and J usage is TRBJ2-5; 12 bases agree with TRBD1. J lost 5 bases, V lost 4 bases, and 5 bases had no gene match. Germline V gene data show CDR1 as SGHVS and CDR2 as FNYEAQ. CDR3 length: 15 amino acids. CDR3 residues: CASSSGQGAWETQYF. As DNA, the CDR3 is TGTGCCAGCAGCTCGGGACAGGGGGCCTGGGAGACCCAGTACTTC.

The chain recombines TRBV28 with TRBJ2-3; 14 positions match TRBD2. CDR1 MDHEN and CDR2 SYDVKM come from the germline V gene. The trim removed 4 bases at V and 3 bases at J, leaving 6 bases unmatched. The CDR3 runs 17 residues. CDR3 sequence (DNA): TGTGCCAGCAGTTCCCTATGGACTAGCGGGAGGACAGATACGCAGTATTTT. Amino acids: CASSSLWTSGRTDTQYF. The variable domain in full, with the rest retrieved from reference TRBV28 and TRBJ2-3, is DVKVTQSSRYLVKRTGEKVFLECVQDMDHENMFWYRQDPGLGLRLIYFSYDVKMKEKGDIPEGYSVSREKKERFSLILESASTNQTSMYLCASSSLWTSGRTDTQYFGPGTRLTVL.